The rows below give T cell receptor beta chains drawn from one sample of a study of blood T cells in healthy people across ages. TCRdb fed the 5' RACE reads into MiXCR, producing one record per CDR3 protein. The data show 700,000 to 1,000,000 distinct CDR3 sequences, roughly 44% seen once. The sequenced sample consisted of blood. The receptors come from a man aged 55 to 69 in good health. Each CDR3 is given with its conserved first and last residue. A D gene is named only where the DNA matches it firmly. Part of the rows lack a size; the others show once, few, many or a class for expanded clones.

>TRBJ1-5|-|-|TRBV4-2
TGTGCCAGCAGCCAAGGTATTGGCCAGCCCCAGCATTTT
CASSQGIGQPQHF
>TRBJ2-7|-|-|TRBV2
TGTGCCAGCACCATTTCCGCGGGATCCTACGAGCAGTACTTC
CASTISAGSYEQYF
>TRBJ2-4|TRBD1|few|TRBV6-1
TGTGCCAGTACGCTTGGACAGGGGTTAGCCAAAAACATTCAGTACTTC
CASTLGQGLAKNIQYF
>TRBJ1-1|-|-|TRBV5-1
TGCGCCAGCAGTCGTCTCACCTTGAACACTGAAGCTTTCTTT
CASSRLTLNTEAFF
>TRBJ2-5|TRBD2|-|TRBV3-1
TGTGCCAGCAGGATAGCGGGGAAAGAGACCCATTACTTC
CASRIAGKETHYF
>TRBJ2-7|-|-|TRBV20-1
TGCAGTGCTCTAGAGAAGGGGGTAGGGGGCGAGCAGTACTTC
CSALEKGVGGEQYF
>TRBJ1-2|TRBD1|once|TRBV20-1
TGCAGTGCTAGGATTGGGACAGGGAGAAAGGTTAACTATGGCTACACCTTC
CSARIGTGRKVNYGYTF
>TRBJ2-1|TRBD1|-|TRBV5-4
TGTGCCAGCAGCCCCGACAGGGGGAACCACAATGAGCAGTTCTTC
CASSPDRGNHNEQFF
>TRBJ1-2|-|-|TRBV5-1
TGCGCCAGCAGCCTTGCCGGGGGGGACAACTATGGCTACACCTTC
CASSLAGGDNYGYTF
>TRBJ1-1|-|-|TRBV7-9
TGTGCCAGCAGCTTAGCTATCACTGAAGCTTTCTTT
CASSLAITEAFF
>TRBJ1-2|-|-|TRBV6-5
TGTGCCAGCAGTGCCGACGGGAGGACTAAAGGCTACACCTTC
CASSADGRTKGYTF
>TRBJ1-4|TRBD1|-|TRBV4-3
TGCGCCAGCAGCCTTTCGGGACAGGGTCTTCCAGGTGAAAAACTGTTTTTT
CASSLSGQGLPGEKLFF
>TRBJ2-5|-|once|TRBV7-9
TGTGCCAGCAGCTCTCCCTTAGACAGACAAGAGACCCAGTACTTC
CASSSPLDRQETQYF
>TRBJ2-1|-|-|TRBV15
TGTGCCACCAGCAGAGAGTACGAGACCTACAATGAGCAGTTCTTC
CATSREYETYNEQFF